The clone carrying this TCR beta chain has just one count. Its antigen is unidentified. The sample's time point: newly diagnosed GD, antithyroid drugs for less than 3 months. PBMCs were the source of the RNA used for TCR sequencing. All patients originated from an endocrinology department located in Xi'an, China. CDR3 length equals 15 residues. From germline, CDR1 is GTSNPN and CDR2 SVGIG (reference sequence). V lost 2 bases, J lost 1 base, and 14 bases lay in between. This sample is drawn from a study of regulatory T cells in long-lasting Graves disease. For TCR beta, libraries came from iRepertoire HTBI primers and Arm-PCR of CDR3 regions. TCRdb processed the multiplex PCR reads anew with MiXCR; each CDR3 protein has one entry. The repertoire holds about 240,000 distinct CDR3 sequences, with 20% as singletons. General study points: Sampling was limited to peripheral blood rather than thyroid tissue. A greater number of public clonotypes (approximately 2,500) was shared by persistent patients than by new patients (over 900). Persistent cases favored TRBV28, TRBJ1-2 and TRBJ2-5.

The V gene is TRBV30, the J gene TRBJ1-1, with D maybe TRBD1 (5 bases). Sequenced material: peripheral blood mononuclear cells (PBMCs), taken at new diagnosis, from a patient treated with antithyroid drugs. The receptor comes from a female donor with Graves disease. CDR3 in amino acids: CAWSPLKQENTEAFF. CDR3 nucleotide sequence: TGTGCCTGGAGTCCGCTCAAACAGGAGAACACTGAAGCTTTCTTT. The full variable domain, completed using reference TRBV30 and TRBJ1-1, is SQTIHQWPATLVQPVGSPLSLECTVEGTSNPNLYWYRQAAGRGLQLLFYSVGIGQISSEVPQNLSASRPQDRQFILSSKKLLLSDSGFYLCAWSPLKQENTEAFFGQGTRLTVV.